This TCR beta chain was retrieved from a study of CD8 T cells in Susac syndrome. The study's findings and limits: The study's TCR sequencing and HLA analysis drew on a certain number of individuals. That number was acknowledged as relatively small.

TCR beta sequences were obtained from blood CD8+ and CD4+ T cells. The multiple sclerosis controls were treatment-naive patients with relapsing-remitting disease that was stable or active. This clonotype was seen a single time. The target antigen is unknown. The authors reverse transcribed roughly 0.5 to 1 ug RNA with random hexamers. Amplification of TCR beta CDR3 by immunoSEQ multiplex PCR spanned 54 Vbeta and 13 Jbeta. MiXCR was run by TCRdb on the immunoSEQ multiplex PCR reads, yielding one entry per CDR3 protein. The sample lists hundreds of thousands of distinct CDR3 sequences, around 85% occurring once. CDR1 and CDR2 from the germline V gene are MNHEY and SVGEGT. CDR3 size: 14 residues. Trimming took 5 bases from V and 4 from J, leaving 12 bases between them.

The sample comprised CD8+ T cells from PBMCs. The rearrangement joins TRBV6-2 or TRBV6-3 to TRBJ2-1; weak D call: TRBD2 (5 bases). The origin of this receptor is a human donor with multiple sclerosis. The CDR3 here is CASSGSATYNEQFF. CDR3 DNA: TGTGCCAGCAGTGGGAGTGCCACTTACAATGAGCAGTTCTTC.